Shown below are 8 T cell receptor beta chains from a single sample sequenced in a study of blood T cell repertoires in COVID-19. The data were produced by immunoSEQ multiplex PCR, yet TCRdb's version contains in-frame clones alone and is incomplete. The sample consists of about 18,000 clones, around 90% of them appearing once. The sequencing input was peripheral blood. The receptors stem from a man between 45 and 60 years old with active COVID-19.

The J gene is TRBJ2-2, the V gene TRBV7-2, with D perhaps matching TRBD1 (6 bases). This CDR3 is built from 16 residues. Per the germline V gene, CDR1 is SGHTA and CDR2 is FQGNSA. V lost 7 bases and J lost 1, with 16 bases in between. The CDR3 protein is CASTPQGGQNTGELFF. The CDR3 region has the DNA TGTGCCAGCACCCCTCAAGGGGGACAGAACACCGGGGAGCTGTTTTTT.

The J gene is TRBJ1-2, the V gene TRBV29-1; D unclear. Trimming left V 7 bases short and J 7 bases short, with 13 bases between. Per germline, CDR1 SQVTM and CDR2 ANQGSEA. This CDR3 has 11 amino acids. The CDR3 here is CSAAGGRGYTF. The CDR3 DNA sequence: TGCAGCGCCGCCGGAGGGCGTGGCTACACCTTC.

This chain connects TRBV9 to TRBJ2-3; 13 bases map to TRBD2. With 2 bases clipped from V and 5 bases from J, the junction kept 2 bases outside the gene matches. CDR1 SGDLS and CDR2 YYNGEE come from the germline V gene. CDR3 length: 15 residues. In nucleotides, the CDR3 is TGTGCCAGCAGCGTTACTAGCGGGAGGGAAGATACGCAGTATTTT. Translated, it gives CASSVTSGREDTQYF.

The J gene is TRBJ1-4, the V gene TRBV18, with a weak D call TRBD1 (6 bases). CDR1 is KGHSH, CDR2 LQKENI, per germline. The CDR3 is 16 residues long. V shed 3 bases and J shed 3 bases, with 14 bases lying between them. The DNA of the CDR3 is TGTGCCAGCTCACCGCTAGAGCGGACAGCTAATGAAAAACTGTTTTTT. Translation gives CASSPLERTANEKLFF. The whole variable domain, filled in from reference TRBV18 and TRBJ1-4, reads NAGVMQNPRHLVRRRGQEARLRCSPMKGHSHVYWYRQLPEEGLKFMVYLQKENIIDESGMPKERFSAEFPKEGPSILRIQQVVRGDSAAYFCASSPLERTANEKLFFGSGTQLSVL.

This chain uses TRBV19 with TRBJ2-7; a weak D match, TRBD2 (6 bases). V lost 5 bases and J lost 4, with 21 bases in between. CDR1 is LNHDA and CDR2 is SQIVND in the germline V gene (reference sequence). The CDR3 sequence is 16 residues long. The CDR3 spells CASSDEPGLRPYEQYF. The CDR3 region has the DNA TGTGCCAGTAGTGATGAACCGGGACTCAGGCCTTACGAGCAGTACTTC.

The V call is TRBV7-9, the J call TRBJ2-3, with a possible D match to TRBD2 (7 bases). This CDR3 region has 18 residues. Per the germline V gene, CDR1 is SEHNR and CDR2 is FQNEAQ (reference sequence). V lost 4 bases and J 4 bases, leaving 24 bases between the germline ends. CDR3 DNA sequence: TGTGCCAGCAGCTCAACGGGGGCAGGCGGGAGTGGCTCAGATACGCAGTATTTT. This encodes CASSSTGAGGSGSDTQYF.

The chain joins TRBV21-1 to TRBJ1-5; TRBD1, as called in the table, went unchecked against the DNA. TRBV21-1 is termed a pseudogene. The CDR3 spans 15 residues. The CDR3 is CASSKEDSSNQPQHF. CDR3 bases: TGTGCCAGCAGCAAAGAGGACAGTAGCAATCAGCCCCAGCATTTT.

The V and J genes are TRBV10-3 and TRBJ1-1, with 7 bases identical to TRBD1. The germline V gene has CDR1 ENHRY and CDR2 SYGVKD. The CDR3 spans 13 residues. After removal of 8 bases from V and 1 base from J, the junction contained 4 bases not matched to a gene. The CDR3 spells CAIQRQGNTEAFF. The CDR3 DNA follows: TGTGCCATCCAGAGACAGGGGAACACTGAAGCTTTCTTT.